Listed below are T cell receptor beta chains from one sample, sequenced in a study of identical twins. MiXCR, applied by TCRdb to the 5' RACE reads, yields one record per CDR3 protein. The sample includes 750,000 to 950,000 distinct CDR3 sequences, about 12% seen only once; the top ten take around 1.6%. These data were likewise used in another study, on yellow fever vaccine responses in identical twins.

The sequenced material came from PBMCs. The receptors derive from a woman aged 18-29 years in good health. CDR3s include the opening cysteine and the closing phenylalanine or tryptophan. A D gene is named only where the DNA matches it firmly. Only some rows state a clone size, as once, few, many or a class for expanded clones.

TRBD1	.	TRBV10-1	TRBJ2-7	TGCGCCAGCAGTGAGTCGGCACAGGGGATAAGGGAGCAGTACTTC	CASSESAQGIREQYF
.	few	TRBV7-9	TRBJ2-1	TGTGCCAGCAGCTTAGCGCGGGTGGGGTGGAATGAGCAGTTCTTC	CASSLARVGWNEQFF
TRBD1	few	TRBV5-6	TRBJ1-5	TGTGCCAGCAGCACCGGGGACAGGGGGCCGCAGCCCCAGCATTTT	CASSTGDRGPQPQHF
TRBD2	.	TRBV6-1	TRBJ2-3	TGTGCCAGCCCGGGACTAGCGGGAGGGAAAGCGGATACGCAGTATTTT	CASPGLAGGKADTQYF
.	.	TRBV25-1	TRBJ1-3	TGTGCCAGCGGCCGGAGGGAGGCGACTGGAAACACCATATATTTT	CASGRREATGNTIYF
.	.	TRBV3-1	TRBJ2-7	TGTGCCAGCAGCCAAATTCCGCGCGAGCAGTACTTC	CASSQIPREQYF
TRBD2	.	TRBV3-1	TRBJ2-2	TGTGCCAGCAGCTACGCTAGCGGGAGAGTCACCGGGGAGCTGTTTTTT	CASSYASGRVTGELFF
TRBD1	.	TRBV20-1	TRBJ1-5	TGCAGTGCTAGGGGACAGGGAAGAGGTCAGCCCCAGCATTTT	CSARGQGRGQPQHF
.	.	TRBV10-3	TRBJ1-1	TGTGCCATCACGCCGGACAGTAGGAACACTGAAGCTTTCTTT	CAITPDSRNTEAFF
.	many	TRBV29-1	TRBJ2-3	TGCACAGCTGGGGGCGGCACAGATACGCAGTATTTT	CTAGGGTDTQYF
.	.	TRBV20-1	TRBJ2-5	TGCAGTGCTAGAGATTTAATAGCAGGCACGACCCAGTACTTC	CSARDLIAGTTQYF
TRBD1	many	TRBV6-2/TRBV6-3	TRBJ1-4	TGTGCCAGCAGTTTCGACAGGGCCGCAACTAATGAAAAACTGTTTTTT	CASSFDRAATNEKLFF
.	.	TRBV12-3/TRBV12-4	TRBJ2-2	TGTGCCAGCAGTGCACTTCCATACGCGAACACCGGGGAGCTGTTTTTT	CASSALPYANTGELFF
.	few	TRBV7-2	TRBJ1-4	TGTGCCAGCAGCTTAGCGGGGAGAGGGGGGAAAAAACTGTTTTTT	CASSLAGRGGKKLFF
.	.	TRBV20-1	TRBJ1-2	TGCAGTGCTAGAGAAAGTCGGCAGCGGGGTGGCTACACCTTC	CSARESRQRGGYTF
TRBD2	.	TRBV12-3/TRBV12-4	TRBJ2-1	TGTGCCAGCAGTGAGAGCGGGAGTGGGGAGCAGTTCTTC	CASSESGSGEQFF
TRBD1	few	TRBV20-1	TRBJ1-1	TGCAGTGCCAGGGGACAGTCGAACACTGAAGCTTTCTTT	CSARGQSNTEAFF
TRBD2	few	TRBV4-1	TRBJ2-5	TGCGCCAGCAGCCGGACTAGCGGGGGACCCGTCCAAGAGACCCAGTACTTC	CASSRTSGGPVQETQYF
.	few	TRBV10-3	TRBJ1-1	TGTGCCATCAGTGTGCAGGGGTCGAACACTGAAGCTTTCTTT	CAISVQGSNTEAFF
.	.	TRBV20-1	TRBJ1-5	TGCAGTGCTGTCACGGTTGGTAACAATCAGCCCCAGCATTTT	CSAVTVGNNQPQHF
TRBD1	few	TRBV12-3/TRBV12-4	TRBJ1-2	TGTGCCAGCAGTTCCCAGCAGGGGGACTATGGCTACACCTTC	CASSSQQGDYGYTF
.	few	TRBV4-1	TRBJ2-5	TGCGCCAGCAGCCCCCGGGACCGAGGGACGGAGACCCAGTACTTC	CASSPRDRGTETQYF
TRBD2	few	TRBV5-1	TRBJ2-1	TGCGCCAGCAGCGCGGGAGTTCACTACAATGAGCAGTTCTTC	CASSAGVHYNEQFF
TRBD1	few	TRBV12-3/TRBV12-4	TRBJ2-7	TGTGCCAGCAAGATGGACAGGGGCTACGAGCAGTACTTC	CASKMDRGYEQYF
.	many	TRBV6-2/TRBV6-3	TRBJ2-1	TGTGCCAGCAGTTTCCCCCCTTCGAGTGATGAGCAGTTCTTC	CASSFPPSSDEQFF
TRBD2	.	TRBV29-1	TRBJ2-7	TGCAGCGGGGGGACTAGCGGGAGGGACCACGAGCAGTACTTC	CSGGTSGRDHEQYF
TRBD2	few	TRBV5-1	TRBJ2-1	TGCGCCAGCATTGGGCGTGGTAGCGGGAGAGATGGGACACACAATGAGCAGTTCTTC	CASIGRGSGRDGTHNEQFF
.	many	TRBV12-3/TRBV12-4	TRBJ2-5	TGTGCCAGCAGAATACGAGACCAAGAGACCCAGTACTTC	CASRIRDQETQYF
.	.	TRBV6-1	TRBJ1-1	TGTGCCAGCAGTGGGAAAGGCGAGGTTACTGAAGCTTTCTTT	CASSGKGEVTEAFF
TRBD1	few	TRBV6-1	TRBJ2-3	TGTGCCAGCAGTGCCTACAGGGGGGGCACAGATACGCAGTATTTT	CASSAYRGGTDTQYF
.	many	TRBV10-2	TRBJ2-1	TGCGCCAGCAGTGAACCACCCAATGAGCAGTTCTTC	CASSEPPNEQFF
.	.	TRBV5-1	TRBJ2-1	TGCGCCAGCAGACCTATAGCGAGCGTTTGGGATGAGCAGTTCTTC	CASRPIASVWDEQFF
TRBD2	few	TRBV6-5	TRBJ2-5	TGTGCCTGCGGGGGGGCGGAGACCCAGTACTTC	CACGGAETQYF
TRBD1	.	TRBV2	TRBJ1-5	TGTGCCAGCAGTGGACAGGGGGCGCCTCAGCCCCAGCATTTT	CASSGQGAPQPQHF
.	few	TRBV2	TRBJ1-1	TGTGCCAGTCGAAGGGAGAACACTGAAGCTTTCTTT	CASRRENTEAFF
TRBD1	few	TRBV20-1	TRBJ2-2	TGCAGTGCTGCCACTGGACAGGGAAACACCGGGGAGCTGTTTTTT	CSAATGQGNTGELFF
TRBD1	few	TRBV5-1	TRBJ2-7	TGCGCCAGCAGCTTGGGGGGGCAGGGGGACTACGAGCAGTACTTC	CASSLGGQGDYEQYF
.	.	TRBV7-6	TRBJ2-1	TGTGCCAGCAGCTTAAAAGCGACTAGGACTACGGGCGATGAGCAGTTCTTC	CASSLKATRTTGDEQFF
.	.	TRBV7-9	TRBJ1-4	TGTGCCAGCAGCTTAGGCCTAATTGAAAAACTGTTTTTT	CASSLGLIEKLFF
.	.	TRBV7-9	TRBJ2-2	TGTGCCAGCAGCTTGGAGGGGGCTCGCACCGGGGAGCTGTTTTTT	CASSLEGARTGELFF
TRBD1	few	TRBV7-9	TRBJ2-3	TGTGCCAGCAGCTCGGGACAGCTTAGCACAGATACGCAGTATTTT	CASSSGQLSTDTQYF
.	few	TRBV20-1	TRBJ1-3	TGCAGTGCTAGAGATCGAGGGTGGGCTGGAAACACCATATATTTT	CSARDRGWAGNTIYF
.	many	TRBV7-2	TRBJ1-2	TGTGCCAGCAGCTTAGAGTCAGAGAGTAACTATGGCTACACCTTC	CASSLESESNYGYTF
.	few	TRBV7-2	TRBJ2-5	TGTGCCAGCAGCTTAACGGGGGACTTTTACGAGACCCAGTACTTC	CASSLTGDFYETQYF
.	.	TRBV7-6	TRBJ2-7	TGTGCCAGCAGCTTAGGAGGAGGGAGGTACCACGAGCAGTACTTC	CASSLGGGRYHEQYF